This T cell receptor beta chain was sequenced for a study of blood T cell repertoires in COVID-19. Trimming removed 10 bases from V and 10 bases from J, with 19 bases in between. Germline CDR1 and CDR2: MDHEN and SYDVKM. This CDR3 has 13 amino acids. Repertoires were generated with immunoSEQ multiplex PCR, while TCRdb's copy carries only in-frame clones and drops some. The table shows about 190,000 clones, with approximately 79% occurring only once. This TCR was recovered from a man aged 50-60 years who had recovered from COVID-19. The sequenced material came from peripheral blood. The chain recombines TRBV28 with TRBJ1-4, with D tentatively TRBD1 (5 bases). This chain's CDR3 is CATQPGERGKLFF. The CDR3 DNA is TGTGCCACCCAACCGGGGGAGAGGGGAAAACTGTTTTTT.